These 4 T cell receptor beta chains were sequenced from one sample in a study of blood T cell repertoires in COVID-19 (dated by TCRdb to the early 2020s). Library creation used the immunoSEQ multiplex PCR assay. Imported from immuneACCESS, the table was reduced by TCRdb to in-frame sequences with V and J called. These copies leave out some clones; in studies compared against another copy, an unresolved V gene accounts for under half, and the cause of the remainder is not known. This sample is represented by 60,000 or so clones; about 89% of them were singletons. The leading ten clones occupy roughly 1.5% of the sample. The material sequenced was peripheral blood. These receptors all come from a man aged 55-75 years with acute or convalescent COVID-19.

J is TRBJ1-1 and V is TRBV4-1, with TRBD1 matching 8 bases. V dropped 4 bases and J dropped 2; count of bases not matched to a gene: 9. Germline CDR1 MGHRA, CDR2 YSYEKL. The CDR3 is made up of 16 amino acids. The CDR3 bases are TGCGCCAGCAGCCCCCCCGAAGCAGGGGGCAACACTGAAGCTTTCTTT. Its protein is CASSPPEAGGNTEAFF.

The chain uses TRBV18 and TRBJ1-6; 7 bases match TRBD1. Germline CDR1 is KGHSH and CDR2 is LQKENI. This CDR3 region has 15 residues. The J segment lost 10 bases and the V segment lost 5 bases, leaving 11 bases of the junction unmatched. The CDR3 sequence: CASSFGTDRRSPLHF. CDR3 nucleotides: TGTGCCAGCTCATTCGGGACAGATAGGCGCTCACCCCTCCACTTT.

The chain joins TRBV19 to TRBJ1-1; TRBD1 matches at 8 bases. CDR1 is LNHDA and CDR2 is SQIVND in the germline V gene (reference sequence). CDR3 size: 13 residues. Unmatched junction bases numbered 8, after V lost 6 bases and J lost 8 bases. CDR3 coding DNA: TGTGCCAGTAGGCGACAGGGGCATCTCGAAGCTTTCTTT. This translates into CASRRQGHLEAFF.

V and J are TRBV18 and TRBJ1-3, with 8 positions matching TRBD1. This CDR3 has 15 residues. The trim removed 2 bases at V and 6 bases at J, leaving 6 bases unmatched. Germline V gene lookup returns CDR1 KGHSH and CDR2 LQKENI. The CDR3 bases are TGTGCCAGCTCACCAACCGGACAGGGCCCAAACACCATATATTTT. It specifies CASSPTGQGPNTIYF.